Each of the 31 T cell receptor beta chains below was sequenced from the same sample in a study of siplizumab effects on memory and regulatory T cells. Clones were read by immunoSEQ multiplex PCR, and TCRdb kept only the in-frame ones, dropping some. The table lists some 100,000 clones, roughly 94% of them singletons, with approximately 0.61% in the top ten. Sequenced input: Tregs sorted from blood. The receptors shown here come from a human donor in good health.

This clone rates as medium-sized (0.01 to 0.1%). The gene calls are TRBV7-9 and TRBJ2-7; 10 nucleotides match TRBD2. The CDR3 loop spans 19 amino acids. Germline CDR1 and CDR2: SEHNR and FQNEAQ (reference sequence). V was pared by 4 bases and J by 3 bases, with 18 bases of the junction left unmatched. In DNA form, the CDR3 reads TGTGCCAGCAGCTCTCGAGTTAAAAGAAGCGGGAGGGCCCTCTACGAGCAGTACTTC. It specifies CASSSRVKRSGRALYEQYF. Full variable domain (rest looked up from reference TRBV7-9 and TRBJ2-7): DTGVSQNPRHKITKRGQNVTFRCDPISEHNRLYWYRQTLGQGPEFLTYFQNEAQLEKSRLLSDRFSAERPKGSFSTLEIQRTEQGDSAMYLCASSSRVKRSGRALYEQYFGPGTRLTVT.

The V gene is TRBV6-1, the J gene TRBJ1-1; maybe TRBD1 (5 bases). The germline gives CDR1 MNHNS, CDR2 SASEGT. This CDR3 spans 11 amino acids. In DNA form, the CDR3 reads TGTGGGACATCTATGAACACTGAAGCTTTCTTT. Translation: CGTSMNTEAFF.

CDR3 protein: CASSDISSGANVLTF. CDR3 nucleotide sequence: TGTGCCAGCAGTGATATAAGCTCTGGGGCCAACGTCCTGACTTTC. V gene TRBV6-1 combines with J gene TRBJ2-6; no clear D. V was cut by 3 bases and J by 0 bases, with 6 bases left in between. Germline-derived CDR1 and CDR2 are MNHNS and SASEGT. The CDR3 has 15 amino acids.

A single count supports this clone. V usage is TRBV5-1 and J usage is TRBJ2-2, with D uncertain. The CDR3 is 14 amino acids. V was clipped by 0 bases and J by 6 bases, with 9 bases between them. The germline gives CDR1 SGHRS, CDR2 YFSETQ. CDR3 DNA: TGCGCCAGCAGCTTGGCCACGAGTGCCGGGGAGCTGTTTTTT. Its protein product is CASSLATSAGELFF. Based on the CDR3 plus reference TRBV5-1 and TRBJ2-2, the full variable domain is KAGVTQTPRYLIKTRGQQVTLSCSPISGHRSVSWYQQTPGQGLQFLFEYFSETQRNKGNFPGRFSGRQFSNSRSEMNVSTLELGDSALYLCASSLATSAGELFFGEGSRLTVL.

The chain couples TRBV7-9 to TRBJ1-6; D gene unclear. V lost 0 bases and J 9 bases, leaving 12 bases between the germline ends. CDR3 length: 15 residues. Germline CDR1 is SEHNR and CDR2 is FQNEAQ (reference sequence). In DNA form, the CDR3 reads TGTGCCAGCAGCTTAGCGATTACTGAAATTTCACCCCTCCACTTT. The encoded protein is CASSLAITEISPLHF. The whole variable domain, remainder taken from reference TRBV7-9 and TRBJ1-6, is DTGVSQNPRHKITKRGQNVTFRCDPISEHNRLYWYRQTLGQGPEFLTYFQNEAQLEKSRLLSDRFSAERPKGSFSTLEIQRTEQGDSAMYLCASSLAITEISPLHFGNGTRLTVT.

The chain carries TRBV27 and TRBJ2-2; TRBD2 agrees at 12 bases. This CDR3 is built from 18 residues. Per germline, CDR1 MNHEY and CDR2 SMNVEV (reference sequence). With 2 bases clipped from V and 0 bases from J, the junction kept 4 bases outside the gene matches. Here the CDR3 reads CASSLGTSGYANTGELFF. DNA for the CDR3: TGTGCCAGCAGTTTAGGGACTAGCGGGTACGCGAACACCGGGGAGCTGTTTTTT.

A single count supports this clone. The rearrangement links TRBV29-1 to TRBJ1-1; 7 nucleotides agree with TRBD1. The J segment lost 1 base and the V segment lost 2 bases, leaving 16 bases of the junction unmatched. Germline CDR1 reads SQVTM; CDR2 reads ANQGSEA. The CDR3 runs to 18 residues. The CDR3 DNA reads TGCAGCGTTGAACGAAGGGCAGGGGGAACTACATGGAACACTGAAGCTTTCTTT. Translated: CSVERRAGGTTWNTEAFF.

CDR3 sequence (DNA): TGTGCCAGCAGAAAGACAGGGTCAGTGGAGACCCAGTACTTC. Its protein product is CASRKTGSVETQYF. The gene calls are TRBV6-5 and TRBJ2-5; 7 bases match TRBD1. From germline, CDR1 is MNHEY and CDR2 SVGAGI. The length of the CDR3 is 14 residues. V lost 6 bases to trimming and J lost 5 bases; unmatched junction nucleotides: 9.

The rearrangement uses TRBV5-1 and TRBJ1-2, with TRBD1 as a possible D gene (5 bases). Germline values: CDR1 SGHRS, CDR2 YFSETQ. There are 12 residues in the CDR3. The ends were cut back, 3 bases at V and 5 bases at J, with 8 bases in the middle. The CDR3 sequence: CASSWGSYGYTF. The CDR3, as DNA: TGCGCCAGCAGCTGGGGGTCGTATGGCTACACCTTC.

The rearrangement links TRBV18 to TRBJ2-7; D is uncertain. The CDR3 has 17 residues. V lost 5 bases to trimming and J lost 0 bases, with 20 bases between them. CDR1 and CDR2 (germline): KGHSH, LQKENI. The CDR3 DNA is TGTGCCAGCTCAGTTTCGGCTGGGCTCCCTTCCTCCTACGAGCAGTACTTC. It is translated as CASSVSAGLPSSYEQYF.

A single count supports this clone. The genes are TRBV19 and TRBJ2-7, with D uncertain. Germline assignment: CDR1 LNHDA and CDR2 SQIVND (reference sequence). The CDR3 runs 11 residues. V was shortened by 6 bases and J by 7 bases, with 10 bases between the two germline ends. The CDR3, as DNA: TGTGCCAGTAGCTCGATCGGAGAGCAGTACTTC. Translating it yields CASSSIGEQYF.

The V gene is TRBV9, the J gene TRBJ2-5; D ambiguous. Germline V gives CDR1 SGDLS, CDR2 YYNGEE. The CDR3 sequence is 14 residues long. Trimming pared 3 bases from V and 7 bases from J, leaving 16 bases between. The CDR3 loop is CASSERVRSATQYF. The CDR3 coding sequence is TGTGCCAGCAGCGAAAGGGTCAGGTCGGCGACCCAGTACTTC.

This clone was observed once. This chain connects TRBV7-8 to TRBJ2-1; D not certain. From germline, CDR1 is SGHVS and CDR2 FQNEAQ. Trimming removed 2 bases at V and 9 bases at J, with 26 bases between. The CDR3 runs to 18 residues. The CDR3 bases are TGTGCCAGCAGCTTAATGTCGGCTCGGCGCGGACGGGTTGGTGAGCAGTTCTTC. It encodes CASSLMSARRGRVGEQFF.

This sequence joins TRBV18 and TRBJ1-1; D is ambiguous. The ends were cut back, 1 base at V and 11 bases at J, with 8 bases in the middle. CDR1 is KGHSH, CDR2 LQKENI, per germline. This CDR3 has 11 residues. The CDR3 DNA follows: TGTGCCAGCTCACCACGAGTCGGGGCTTTCTTT. It encodes CASSPRVGAFF.

The V call is TRBV11-1, the J call TRBJ1-1, with D perhaps TRBD1 (5 bases). Looked up from germline, CDR1 is SGHAT and CDR2 is FQDESV (reference sequence). The CDR3 length is 13 residues. The V and J ends lost 5 bases and 4 bases respectively, with 11 bases between them. CDR3 residues: CASSRRGGTEAFF. CDR3 DNA: TGTGCCAGCAGCCGAAGGGGTGGCACTGAAGCTTTCTTT.

J is TRBJ2-1 and V is TRBV19, with D perhaps matching TRBD2 (5 bases). The germline V gene encodes CDR1 LNHDA and CDR2 SQIVND (reference sequence). The CDR3 covers 15 residues. With 6 bases removed from V and 4 bases from J, the gap between germline ends came to 16 bases. CDR3 sequence (DNA): TGTGCCAGTAGGGAAGAGCGAGGGCCGTACAATGAGCAGTTCTTC. As protein: CASREERGPYNEQFF.

The chain joins TRBV30 to TRBJ2-3; TRBD2 aligns across 11 bases. The V gene's germline CDR1 is GTSNPN and CDR2 SVGIG (reference sequence). Losses at the gene ends were 0 bases for V and 11 bases for J; bases not matched to a gene: 10. The CDR3 runs to 15 residues. This CDR3 is CAWSVRRTSGFGQYF. The CDR3 nucleotides are TGTGCCTGGAGTGTACGTAGGACTAGCGGGTTTGGGCAGTATTTT.

CDR3 sequence: CASSTGQGMNTEAFF. The CDR3 region has the DNA TGTGCCAGCAGTACCGGACAGGGAATGAACACTGAAGCTTTCTTT. The chain combines TRBV27 with TRBJ1-1; 8 bases fit TRBD1. Germline CDR1 and CDR2: MNHEY and SMNVEV (reference sequence). The CDR3 covers 15 residues. Losses at the gene ends were 5 bases for V and 0 bases for J; bases not matched to a gene: 5.

V usage is TRBV30 and J usage is TRBJ1-1; D is uncertain. V was trimmed by 7 bases and J by 7 bases, leaving 16 bases between them. This CDR3 has 12 amino acids. Per germline, CDR1 GTSNPN and CDR2 SVGIG (reference sequence). The CDR3 spells CASARLSGEAFF. The CDR3 DNA reads as TGTGCCTCGGCCAGGCTCTCTGGTGAAGCTTTCTTT.

The chain has TRBV18 and TRBJ2-3; D possibly matches TRBD1 or TRBD2 (5 bases each). The germline V gene has CDR1 KGHSH and CDR2 LQKENI. V lost 3 bases to trimming and J lost 4 bases, with 14 bases between them. The CDR3 totals 15 residues. Here the CDR3 reads CASSPTAGRADTQYF. Here the CDR3 DNA reads TGTGCCAGCTCACCGACTGCAGGGCGGGCAGATACGCAGTATTTT. Drawing the rest from reference TRBV18 and TRBJ2-3, the complete variable domain is NAGVMQNPRHLVRRRGQEARLRCSPMKGHSHVYWYRQLPEEGLKFMVYLQKENIIDESGMPKERFSAEFPKEGPSILRIQQVVRGDSAAYFCASSPTAGRADTQYFGPGTRLTVL.

The chain has TRBV30 and TRBJ2-2; TRBD2 aligns across 10 bases. V lost 4 bases and J lost 6; bases outside the gene matches: 5. CDR3 length: 14 residues. From germline, CDR1 is GTSNPN and CDR2 SVGIG (reference sequence). The CDR3 DNA sequence: TGTGCCTGGAATCTACTAGCGGGGCCCGGGGAGCTGTTTTTT. Translating gives CAWNLLAGPGELFF.

The chain employs TRBV18 and TRBJ1-2; D call uncertain. The CDR3 loop spans 16 amino acids. Germline CDR1 KGHSH, CDR2 LQKENI. The V end lost 2 bases, the J end lost 3 bases, and 16 bases lay between the germline ends. The CDR3 protein is CASSPGHSSGYYGYTF. Written as DNA, the CDR3 is TGTGCCAGCTCACCAGGGCATTCATCTGGGTACTATGGCTACACCTTC.

A single count supports this clone. The J gene is TRBJ2-5, the V gene TRBV19; 13 bases agree with TRBD2. The J call may be in error: the DNA end matches TRBJ2-7 better. Germline CDR1 and CDR2: LNHDA and SQIVND (reference sequence). The CDR3 covers 14 residues. In DNA, the CDR3 is TGTGCCAGTAGGGGACTAGCGGGAACCTACGAGCAGTACTTC. It specifies CASRGLAGTYEQYF.

This chain connects TRBV18 to TRBJ2-3; D is unresolved. V was pared by 2 bases and J by 5 bases, with 8 bases between. Germline V gene lookup returns CDR1 KGHSH and CDR2 LQKENI. CDR3 length equals 13 residues. CDR3 protein: CASSPDLKDTQYF. CDR3 in DNA: TGTGCCAGCTCACCAGACCTTAAAGATACGCAGTATTTT.

The chain carries TRBV5-1 and TRBJ2-3; TRBD1 matches 8 bases. Looked up from germline, CDR1 is SGHRS and CDR2 is YFSETQ. The CDR3 runs to 16 residues. J gave up 6 bases and V 1 base, and 10 bases lay outside the gene matches. CDR3 nucleotide sequence: TGCGCCAGCAGCTTGATACACAGGGGGAGGTCGGATACGCAGTATTTT. It specifies CASSLIHRGRSDTQYF.

This CDR3 reads CASSLGTSYYYNEQFF. As DNA, the CDR3 is TGCGCCAGCAGCTTGGGAACTAGCTACTACTACAATGAGCAGTTCTTC. The V gene is TRBV5-1, the J gene TRBJ2-1, with a possible D match to TRBD2 (6 bases). The germline V gene encodes CDR1 SGHRS and CDR2 YFSETQ. Trimming removed 0 bases at V and 3 bases at J, with 13 bases between. The CDR3 loop spans 16 amino acids.

The CDR3 sequence: CASSALYEQYF. DNA of the CDR3: TGTGCCAGCAGTGCCCTTTACGAGCAGTACTTC. The rearrangement links TRBV6-5 to TRBJ2-7; D is undetermined. CDR3 length: 11 amino acids. Trimming pared 5 bases from V and 4 bases from J, leaving 6 bases between. The V gene's germline CDR1 is MNHEY and CDR2 SVGAGI.

This clone was seen just once. The J gene is TRBJ1-2, the V gene TRBV28; D not resolved. Germline V gene lookup returns CDR1 MDHEN and CDR2 SYDVKM. The CDR3 has 12 residues. V was clipped by 6 bases and J by 5 bases, with 10 bases between them. CDR3 region: CASSTPPYGYTF. CDR3 sequence (DNA): TGTGCCAGCAGCACCCCCCCTTATGGCTACACCTTC.

The chain employs TRBV7-3 and TRBJ2-1, with D possibly matching TRBD2 (6 bases). Germline V gene data show CDR1 as SGHTA and CDR2 as FQGTGA. V was trimmed by 2 bases and J by 2 bases, leaving 10 bases between them. The CDR3 length is 15 residues. The CDR3 DNA is TGTGCCAGCAGCTTAGGGAGGACAACCTACAATGAGCAGTTCTTC. This translates into CASSLGRTTYNEQFF. The full variable domain, its missing parts supplied by reference TRBV7-3 and TRBJ2-1, is GAGVSQTPSNKVTEKGKYVELRCDPISGHTALYWYRQSLGQGPEFLIYFQGTGAADDSGLPNDRFFAVRPEGSVSTLKIQRTERGDSAVYLCASSLGRTTYNEQFFGPGTRLTVL.

This clone has a single count. The V call is TRBV7-9, the J call TRBJ1-2; D is unclear. Germline V gene data show CDR1 as SEHNR and CDR2 as FQNEAQ (reference sequence). Trimming removed 2 bases at V and 0 bases at J, with 19 bases between. This CDR3 comprises 18 residues. The CDR3 DNA follows: TGTGCCAGCAGCTTACTCACCCCCAAAACGATGCCTAACTATGGCTACACCTTC. Protein: CASSLLTPKTMPNYGYTF. The full variable domain, completed using reference TRBV7-9 and TRBJ1-2, is DTGVSQNPRHKITKRGQNVTFRCDPISEHNRLYWYRQTLGQGPEFLTYFQNEAQLEKSRLLSDRFSAERPKGSFSTLEIQRTEQGDSAMYLCASSLLTPKTMPNYGYTFGSGTRLTVV.

V usage is TRBV7-6 and J usage is TRBJ2-1; D unclear. This CDR3 spans 15 amino acids. Germline V gene data show CDR1 as SGHVS and CDR2 as FNYEAQ. Trimming removed 1 base at V and 7 bases at J, with 14 bases between. The CDR3 DNA follows: TGTGCCAGCAGCTTAGGACCGGGTCCAACAAATGAGCAGTTCTTC. Protein product: CASSLGPGPTNEQFF.